A single T cell receptor (beta chain) is shown here with its context. What it recognizes is unknown. Researchers attached unique molecular identifiers to individual cDNA molecules. TCRdb used MiXCR to reprocess the 5' RACE reads, holding one entry per CDR3 protein. The data contain around 44,000 distinct CDR3 sequences, approximately 9.8% of them singletons. This record belongs to a study of early T cells in non-severe SARS-CoV-2 infection. General study findings and limits: Private and CD4 specificities were missed by VDJdb matching, skewed to anti-spike CD8.

The V gene end was trimmed by 6 bases and the J gene end by 1 base; junction bases not matched to a gene: 2. Germline V gene lookup returns CDR1 MNHEY and CDR2 SMNVEV (reference sequence). The CDR3 is made up of 13 amino acids. Sequences were obtained from whole blood. V and J are TRBV27 and TRBJ1-1; 7 nucleotides match TRBD1. The origin of this receptor is an adult who was a healthcare worker with PCR-confirmed SARS-CoV-2 infection or an uninfected control (not recorded which). In nucleotides, the CDR3 is TGTGCCAGCAGGAGACAGGGGAACACTGAAGCTTTCTTT. Translating gives CASRRQGNTEAFF.